The source of this TCR beta chain is a study of blood T cell repertoires in COVID-19. Looked up from germline, CDR1 is SGHTA and CDR2 is FQGNSA. V was trimmed by 0 bases and J by 3 bases, leaving 11 bases between them. The CDR3 contains 15 residues. The method was immunoSEQ multiplex PCR; TCRdb's version includes in-frame clones alone and lacks a portion of them. The sample includes about 130,000 clones, around 81% of them seen just once. The rearrangement links TRBV7-2 to TRBJ1-2, with D uncertain. This clonotype was obtained from a woman aged 60-75 years with active or convalescent COVID-19. Sequencing used peripheral blood. The CDR3 region is CASSLASGGDYGYTF. The CDR3 nucleotides are TGTGCCAGCAGCTTAGCGTCCGGAGGAGACTATGGCTACACCTTC.